This TCR beta chain was documented in a study of beta chain features in type 1 diabetes. Study results and limitations: Shortening of TCRB CDR3s, moderate but significant, appeared in all four CD4+ subsets of Type 1 diabetes patients.

V lost 4 bases and J lost 4, with 16 bases in between. The germline gives CDR1 ENHRY, CDR2 SYGVKD. The length of the CDR3 is 15 residues. Regarding this clone: Its antigen is not identified.

All of the isolated RNA was reverse transcribed, so expressed TCRB transcripts were sequenced. The method was immunoSEQ multiplex PCR; TCRdb's version includes in-frame clones alone and lacks a portion of them. Of hundreds of thousands of clones listed, about a tenth were seen once; the top ten hold roughly 0.99%. The sequenced sample consisted of central memory CD4+ T cells from blood. The rearrangement joins TRBV10-3 to TRBJ2-5; D gene unclear. The clonotype was recovered from a man aged 30-40 years with type 1 diabetes. CDR3 sequence reads: CAISAGSGMRETQYF. CDR3 nucleotide sequence: TGTGCCATCAGTGCGGGCTCCGGAATGCGAGAGACCCAGTACTTC.